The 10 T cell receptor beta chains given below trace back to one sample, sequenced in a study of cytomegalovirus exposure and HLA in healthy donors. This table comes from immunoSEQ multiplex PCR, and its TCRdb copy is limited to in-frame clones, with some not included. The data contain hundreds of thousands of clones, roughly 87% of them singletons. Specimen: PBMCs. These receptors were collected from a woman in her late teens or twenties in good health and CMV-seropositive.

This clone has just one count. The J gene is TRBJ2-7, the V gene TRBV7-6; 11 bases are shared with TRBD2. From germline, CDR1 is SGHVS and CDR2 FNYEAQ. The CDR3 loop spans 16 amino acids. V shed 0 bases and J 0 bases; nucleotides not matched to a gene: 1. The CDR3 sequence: CASSLATSGVSYEQYF. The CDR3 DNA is TGTGCCAGCAGCTTAGCGACTAGCGGGGTCTCCTACGAGCAGTACTTC.

The CDR3 region has the DNA TGTGCCAGCACCTACTCTGGAAACACCATATATTTT. Its protein is CASTYSGNTIYF. The V call is TRBV27, the J call TRBJ1-3; D is unresolved. V was trimmed by 7 bases and J by 0 bases, leaving 4 bases between them. The length of the CDR3 is 12 residues. Germline V lookup: CDR1 MNHEY, CDR2 SMNVEV (reference sequence).

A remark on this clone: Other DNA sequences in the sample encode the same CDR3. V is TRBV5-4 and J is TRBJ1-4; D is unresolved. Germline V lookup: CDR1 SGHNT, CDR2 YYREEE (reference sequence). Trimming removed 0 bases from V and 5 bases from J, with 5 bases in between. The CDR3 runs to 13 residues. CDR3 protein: CASSLDSNEKLFF. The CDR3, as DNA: TGTGCCAGCAGCTTGGACTCAAATGAAAAACTGTTTTTT.

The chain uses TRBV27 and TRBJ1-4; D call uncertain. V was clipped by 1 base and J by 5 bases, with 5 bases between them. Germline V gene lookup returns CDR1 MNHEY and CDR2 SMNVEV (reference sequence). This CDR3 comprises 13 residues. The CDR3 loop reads CASSLLRNEKLFF. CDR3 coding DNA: TGTGCCAGCAGTTTATTGCGGAATGAAAAACTGTTTTTT.

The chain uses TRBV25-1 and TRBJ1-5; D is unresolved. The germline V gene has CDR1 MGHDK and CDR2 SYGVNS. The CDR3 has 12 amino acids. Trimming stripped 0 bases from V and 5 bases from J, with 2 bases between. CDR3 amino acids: CASSEYDQPQHF. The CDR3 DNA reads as TGTGCCAGCAGTGAATACGATCAGCCCCAGCATTTT.

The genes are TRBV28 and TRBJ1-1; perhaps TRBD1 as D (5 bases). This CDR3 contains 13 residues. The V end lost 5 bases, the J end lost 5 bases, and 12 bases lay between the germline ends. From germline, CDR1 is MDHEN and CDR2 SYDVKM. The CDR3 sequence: CASSVRGRTEAFF. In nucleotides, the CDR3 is TGTGCCAGCAGTGTTCGGGGGAGGACTGAAGCTTTCTTT.

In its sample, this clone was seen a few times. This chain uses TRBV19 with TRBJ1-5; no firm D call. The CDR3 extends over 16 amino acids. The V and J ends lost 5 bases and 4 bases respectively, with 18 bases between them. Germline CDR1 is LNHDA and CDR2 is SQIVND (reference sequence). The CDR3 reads CASSHGEYRTNQPQHF. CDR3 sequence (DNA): TGTGCCAGTAGTCACGGCGAATATCGGACTAATCAGCCCCAGCATTTT. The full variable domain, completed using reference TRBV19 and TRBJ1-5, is DGGITQSPKYLFRKEGQNVTLSCEQNLNHDAMYWYRQDPGQGLRLIYYSQIVNDFQKGDIAEGYSVSREKKESFPLTVTSAQKNPTAFYLCASSHGEYRTNQPQHFGDGTRLSIL.

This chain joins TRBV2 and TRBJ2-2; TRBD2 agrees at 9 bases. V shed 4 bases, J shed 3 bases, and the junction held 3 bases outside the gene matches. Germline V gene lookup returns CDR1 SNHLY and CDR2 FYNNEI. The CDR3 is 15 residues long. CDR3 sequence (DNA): TGTGCCAGCAGTGGACTAGCGGATCACACCGGGGAGCTGTTTTTT. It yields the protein CASSGLADHTGELFF. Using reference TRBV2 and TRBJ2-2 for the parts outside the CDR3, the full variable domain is EPEVTQTPSHQVTQMGQEVILRCVPISNHLYFYWYRQILGQKVEFLVSFYNNEISEKSEIFDDQFSVERPDGSNFTLKIRSTKLEDSAMYFCASSGLADHTGELFFGEGSRLTVL.

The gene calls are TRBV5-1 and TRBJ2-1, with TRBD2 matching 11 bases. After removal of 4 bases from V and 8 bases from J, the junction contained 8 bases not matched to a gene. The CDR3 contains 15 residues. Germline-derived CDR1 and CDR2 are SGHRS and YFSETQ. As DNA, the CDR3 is TGCGCCAGCAGCCCCTTAGCGGGAGGGCCAGATGAGCAGTTCTTC. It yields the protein CASSPLAGGPDEQFF.

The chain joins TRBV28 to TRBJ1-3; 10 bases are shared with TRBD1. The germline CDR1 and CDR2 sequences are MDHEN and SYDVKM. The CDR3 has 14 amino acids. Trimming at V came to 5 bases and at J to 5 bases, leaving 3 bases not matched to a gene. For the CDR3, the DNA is TGTGCCAGCAGTCGGGGACAGGGGAGAAACACCATATATTTT. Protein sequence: CASSRGQGRNTIYF. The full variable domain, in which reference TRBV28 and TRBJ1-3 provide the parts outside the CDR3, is DVKVTQSSRYLVKRTGEKVFLECVQDMDHENMFWYRQDPGLGLRLIYFSYDVKMKEKGDIPEGYSVSREKKERFSLILESASTNQTSMYLCASSRGQGRNTIYFGEGSWLTVV.